This T cell receptor beta chain was captured by sequencing in a study of blood T cell repertoires in COVID-19. Generated by immunoSEQ multiplex PCR, the TCRdb table keeps only in-frame clones and is missing some. The repertoire includes about 300,000 clones, 88% of them detected once, and over 8% sits in the top ten. The V end lost 0 bases, the J end lost 0 bases, and 18 bases lay between the germline ends. Germline CDR1 is ENHRY and CDR2 is SYGVKD. The CDR3 covers 19 residues. V usage is TRBV10-3 and J usage is TRBJ1-3; D is perhaps TRBD1 (6 bases). The receptor was derived from a man younger than 35 with active or convalescent COVID-19. The material sequenced was peripheral blood. CDR3 protein: CAISESKQREGVSGNTIYF. The DNA of the CDR3 is TGTGCCATCAGTGAGTCTAAGCAGCGGGAGGGGGTCTCTGGAAACACCATATATTTT.